This T cell receptor beta chain was sequenced for a study of cytomegalovirus exposure and HLA in healthy donors. With respect to this clone: What it binds is unknown.

PCR was performed using 60 Vbeta and 13 Jbeta primers. Only in-frame clones appear in the TCRdb table, and some are missing; sequencing was by immunoSEQ multiplex PCR. The sample consists of approximately 140,000 clones, 55% to 70% of them appearing once. Study-wide points: An apparent linkage of common viral pathogens to several of the most significant clusters emerged in a later analysis.

The sequence derives from a woman aged 60-75 years in good health and CMV-seropositive. Material: PBMCs.

CDR3 sequence reads: CASSWTGGGRTEAFF. CDR3 DNA sequence: TGTGCCAGCAGTTGGACAGGGGGCGGGCGGACTGAAGCTTTCTTT. This rearrangement joins TRBV27 to TRBJ1-1; 11 bases match TRBD1. The CDR3 length is 15 residues. Germline V gives CDR1 MNHEY, CDR2 SMNVEV (reference sequence). The V and J ends lost 4 bases and 5 bases, in that order; junction bases with no gene match: 6.